This T cell receptor (beta chain) was found in a study of blood T cell repertoires in COVID-19. Per the germline V gene, CDR1 is SGHKS and CDR2 is YYEKEE (reference sequence). The CDR3 is 15 residues long. Trimming at V came to 2 bases and at J to 7 bases, leaving 9 bases not matched to a gene. This table comes from immunoSEQ multiplex PCR, and its TCRdb copy is limited to in-frame clones, with some not included. The sample has around 200,000 clones, about nine tenths seen once. This clone was detected once. The clonotype comes from a woman between 40 and 55 years old with acute COVID-19. The source material was PBMCs or T cells enriched from blood (not recorded which). The genes are TRBV5-5 and TRBJ1-2, with TRBD1 matching over 9 bases. The CDR3 region has the DNA TGTGCCAGCAGCTTATCCGGGACAGGGATCCGTGGCTACACCTTC. Translation gives CASSLSGTGIRGYTF.